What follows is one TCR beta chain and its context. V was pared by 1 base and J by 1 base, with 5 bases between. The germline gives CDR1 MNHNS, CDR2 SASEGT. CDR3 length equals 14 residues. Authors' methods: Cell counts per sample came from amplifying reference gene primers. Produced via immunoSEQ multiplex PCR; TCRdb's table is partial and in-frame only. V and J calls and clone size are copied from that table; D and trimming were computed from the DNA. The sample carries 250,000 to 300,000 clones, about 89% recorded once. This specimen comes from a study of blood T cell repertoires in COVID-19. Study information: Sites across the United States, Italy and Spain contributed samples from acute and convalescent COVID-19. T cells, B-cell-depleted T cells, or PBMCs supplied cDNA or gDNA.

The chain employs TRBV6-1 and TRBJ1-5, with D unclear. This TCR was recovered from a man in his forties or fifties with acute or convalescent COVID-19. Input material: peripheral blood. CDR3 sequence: CASSEGGSNQPQHF. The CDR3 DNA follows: TGTGCCAGCAGTGAAGGAGGGAGCAATCAGCCCCAGCATTTT.